The T cell receptor beta chain under discussion was sequenced for a study of blood T cell repertoires in COVID-19 (dated by TCRdb to the early 2020s). Background for the entire study: Samples from collaborators originated in the United States, Italy and Spain and spanned both the acute and convalescent phases of COVID-19. The prospective study material was composed of cDNA or gDNA derived from T cells, B-cell-depleted T cells, or PBMCs. The dataset comprised deeply sampled blood TCRbeta repertoires from subjects exposed to, actively infected with, or recovered from COVID-19. The repertoires were released in a freely available public database intended as a resource for research on the immune response to SARS-CoV-2. The samples were drawn from two sources: the first 160 participants of the ongoing ImmuneRACE study, and fewer than 1,500 subjects contributed by 6 global collaborators. Sample metadata almost always included a de-identified subject ID, COVID-19 status, age in years and sex. Where available, HLA class I and class II types were taken from metadata supplied by the sample provider and were not determined by assay-based typing. The full study reports these points: Clinical and demographic metadata were provided uncurated, with the amount varying by source and participant.

CDR1 and CDR2 were assigned from the germline V gene as SGDLS and YYNGEE. The CDR3 runs 14 amino acids, cysteine and phenylalanine included. Here the CDR3 DNA is all that survives: 42 bases in frame from base 1. A distance of 10 bases separates the germline ends of V and J, which lose 2 bases and 1 base respectively. In regard to this clone: Its antigen remains undetermined. No much larger clone exists at a distance of one base, and base qualities are not known.

TCRbeta CDR3 regions were amplified from genomic DNA using the immunoSEQ Assay, a bias-controlled multiplex PCR. In the authors' own workflow: The number of nucleated cells in each sample was estimated by amplification of reference gene primers within the assay. To quantify the absolute abundance of each unique TCRbeta CDR3 rearrangement, sequence reads were collapsed and filtered. For each sample, productive Simpson clonality was calculated by taking the square root of Simpson's diversity index across productive rearrangements. This is the immuneACCESS table as TCRdb keeps it, with only in-frame sequences that have V and J called. A part of the clones is gone; compared with another copy, unresolved V genes explain less than half, and the rest is unexplained. That table supplies the V and J calls and clone size; D and trimming were determined from the DNA. The sample table contains about 91,000 clones; only one count was recorded for about 76% of them. The top ten clonotypes cover approximately 9.2% of the sample.

Whole blood was collected in K2EDTA tubes by collaborating institutions according to the institutions' own protocols. For TCRbeta analysis, collaborators shipped samples as frozen whole blood, isolated PBMCs, or DNA extracted from either of those sample types. The chain joins TRBV9 to TRBJ2-7; no D gene is confidently identified. The sequencing input was peripheral blood. The receptor was derived from a woman aged 80 or over with acute or convalescent COVID-19. The CDR3 sequence is CASSVTEPSYEQYF. The sequenced DNA is TGTGCCAGCAGCGTTACTGAACCGTCCTACGAGCAGTACTTC.